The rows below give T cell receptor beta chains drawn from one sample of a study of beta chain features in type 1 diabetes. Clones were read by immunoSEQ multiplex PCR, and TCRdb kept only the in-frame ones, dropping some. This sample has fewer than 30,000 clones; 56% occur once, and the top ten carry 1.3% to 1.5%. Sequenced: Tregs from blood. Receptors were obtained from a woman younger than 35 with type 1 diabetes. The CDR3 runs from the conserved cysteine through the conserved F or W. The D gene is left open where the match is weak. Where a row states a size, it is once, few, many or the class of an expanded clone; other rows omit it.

cdr3_aa: CATCATGTTLDEQFF
cdr3_nt: TGTGCCACTTGCGCTACCGGGACTACGTTGGATGAGCAGTTCTTC
j_call: TRBJ2-1
d_call: TRBD2
clone_size: NA
v_call: TRBV7-2

cdr3_aa: CASSPQEGATEAFF
cdr3_nt: TGTGCCAGCTCACCACAGGAGGGGGCAACTGAAGCTTTCTTT
j_call: TRBJ1-1
d_call: TRBD1
clone_size: NA
v_call: TRBV18

cdr3_aa: CASSPSGSEKLFF
cdr3_nt: TGTGCCAGCAGTCCCTCGGGGAGTGAAAAACTGTTTTTT
j_call: TRBJ1-4
d_call: NA
clone_size: NA
v_call: TRBV28

cdr3_aa: CASSPWREEQFF
cdr3_nt: TGTGCCAGCTCACCATGGAGGGAAGAGCAGTTCTTC
j_call: TRBJ2-1
d_call: NA
clone_size: NA
v_call: TRBV18

cdr3_aa: CASSLAGSRTGATEAFF
cdr3_nt: TGTGCCAGCAGCTTAGCAGGGAGTCGGACAGGGGCCACTGAAGCTTTCTTT
j_call: TRBJ1-1
d_call: TRBD1
clone_size: once
v_call: TRBV7-8

cdr3_aa: CASSPLSGATQYF
cdr3_nt: TGTGCCAGCAGCCCCCTTAGCGGAGCAACCCAGTACTTC
j_call: TRBJ2-5
d_call: NA
clone_size: NA
v_call: TRBV7-9

cdr3_aa: CASSLGLGLAGGRDTQYF
cdr3_nt: TGTGCCAGCAGCCTAGGACTGGGACTAGCGGGAGGAAGAGATACGCAGTATTTT
j_call: TRBJ2-3
d_call: TRBD2
clone_size: NA
v_call: TRBV9

cdr3_aa: CASSIASEQYF
cdr3_nt: TGTGCCAGTAGTATAGCCTCCGAGCAGTACTTC
j_call: TRBJ2-7
d_call: NA
clone_size: NA
v_call: TRBV19

cdr3_aa: CASSYAGGAQETQYF
cdr3_nt: TGTGCCAGCAGTTACGCCGGCGGGGCCCAAGAGACCCAGTACTTC
j_call: TRBJ2-5
d_call: NA
clone_size: few
v_call: TRBV6-5

cdr3_aa: CASSFLAGDTDTQYF
cdr3_nt: TGCGCCAGCAGCTTTCTAGCGGGAGACACAGATACGCAGTATTTT
j_call: TRBJ2-3
d_call: TRBD2
clone_size: few
v_call: TRBV5-1

cdr3_aa: CAWIKKGQGANTGELFF
cdr3_nt: TGTGCCTGGATCAAAAAAGGGCAGGGGGCGAACACCGGGGAGCTGTTTTTT
j_call: TRBJ2-2
d_call: TRBD1
clone_size: once
v_call: TRBV30

cdr3_aa: CASSPSLTGGTNEQFF
cdr3_nt: TGTGCCAGCAGTCCCTCCCTGACAGGGGGCACGAATGAGCAGTTCTTC
j_call: TRBJ2-1
d_call: TRBD1
clone_size: NA
v_call: TRBV28

cdr3_aa: CASSLWGGGQETQYF
cdr3_nt: TGCGCCAGCAGCTTGTGGGGGGGTGGCCAAGAGACCCAGTACTTC
j_call: TRBJ2-5
d_call: TRBD2
clone_size: NA
v_call: TRBV5-1

cdr3_aa: CASSLLTGGWTGELFF
cdr3_nt: TGTGCCAGCAGTTTACTAACGGGAGGATGGACCGGGGAGCTGTTTTTT
j_call: TRBJ2-2
d_call: TRBD2
clone_size: NA
v_call: TRBV28

cdr3_aa: CASSLNRGQETQYF
cdr3_nt: TGTGCCAGCAGCCTTAACAGGGGCCAAGAGACCCAGTACTTC
j_call: TRBJ2-5
d_call: TRBD1
clone_size: few
v_call: TRBV7-2

cdr3_aa: CATLRQDKTGELFF
cdr3_nt: TGTGCCACCCTTCGACAGGACAAAACCGGGGAGCTGTTTTTT
j_call: TRBJ2-2
d_call: NA
clone_size: NA
v_call: TRBV6-6

cdr3_aa: CACTSTKVSSGANVLTF
cdr3_nt: TGTGCCTGCACATCTACCAAAGTAAGCTCTGGGGCCAACGTCCTGACTTTC
j_call: TRBJ2-6
d_call: NA
clone_size: NA
v_call: TRBV5-4

cdr3_aa: CASRTPRGGQPQHF
cdr3_nt: TGTGCCAGCAGGACCCCTAGGGGCGGCCAGCCCCAGCATTTT
j_call: TRBJ1-5
d_call: NA
clone_size: NA
v_call: TRBV5-8

cdr3_aa: CASSSGPAGGPNTGELFF
cdr3_nt: TGTGCCAGCAGCTCGGGCCCAGCGGGAGGGCCGAACACCGGGGAGCTGTTTTTT
j_call: TRBJ2-2
d_call: TRBD2
clone_size: NA
v_call: TRBV5-4

cdr3_aa: CATSRDWDRGGEAFF
cdr3_nt: TGTGCCACCAGCAGAGATTGGGACAGGGGGGGAGAAGCTTTCTTT
j_call: TRBJ1-1
d_call: TRBD1
clone_size: NA
v_call: TRBV15

cdr3_aa: CASRQVDEQFF
cdr3_nt: TGTGCCAGCAGACAAGTCGATGAGCAGTTCTTC
j_call: TRBJ2-1
d_call: NA
clone_size: NA
v_call: TRBV13

cdr3_aa: CAWSLQGGDGYTF
cdr3_nt: TGTGCCTGGAGTCTCCAGGGAGGAGATGGCTACACCTTC
j_call: TRBJ1-2
d_call: NA
clone_size: NA
v_call: TRBV30

cdr3_aa: CASTTGRGGDEKLFF
cdr3_nt: TGTGCCAGCACTACTGGAAGGGGGGGAGATGAAAAACTGTTTTTT
j_call: TRBJ1-4
d_call: NA
clone_size: NA
v_call: TRBV9

cdr3_aa: CASSLLLAGGPRSSYNEQFF
cdr3_nt: TGTGCCAGCAGCTTATTACTAGCGGGAGGGCCCAGGAGCTCCTACAATGAGCAGTTCTTC
j_call: TRBJ2-1
d_call: TRBD2
clone_size: NA
v_call: TRBV7-8

cdr3_aa: CASSLKQGAGPYEQYF
cdr3_nt: TGTGCCAGCAGTTTAAAACAGGGGGCAGGGCCCTACGAGCAGTACTTC
j_call: TRBJ2-7
d_call: TRBD1
clone_size: few
v_call: TRBV27

cdr3_aa: CASSLTGSSYNEQFF
cdr3_nt: TGTGCCAGCAGCTTAACAGGGAGCTCCTACAATGAGCAGTTCTTC
j_call: TRBJ2-1
d_call: NA
clone_size: few
v_call: TRBV7-3

cdr3_aa: CASSFQGNTEAFF
cdr3_nt: TGTGCCAGCAGCTTCCAGGGGAACACTGAAGCTTTCTTT
j_call: TRBJ1-1
d_call: NA
clone_size: NA
v_call: TRBV11-2

cdr3_aa: CASSLARATRRDEQFF
cdr3_nt: TGTGCCAGCAGCTTAGCGCGGGCCACCCGGAGGGATGAGCAGTTCTTC
j_call: TRBJ2-1
d_call: NA
clone_size: once
v_call: TRBV7-6

cdr3_aa: CASKGGLAGGMGETQYF
cdr3_nt: TGTGCCAGCAAGGGGGGACTAGCGGGAGGAATGGGAGAGACCCAGTACTTC
j_call: TRBJ2-5
d_call: TRBD2
clone_size: NA
v_call: TRBV2

cdr3_aa: CASSIQGTNTEAFF
cdr3_nt: TGTGCCAGTAGTATACAGGGTACGAACACTGAAGCTTTCTTT
j_call: TRBJ1-1
d_call: NA
clone_size: few
v_call: TRBV19

cdr3_aa: CASSLLGLNSQETQYF
cdr3_nt: TGTGCCAGTAGCCTTCTGGGCCTCAACTCCCAAGAGACCCAGTACTTC
j_call: TRBJ2-5
d_call: NA
clone_size: NA
v_call: TRBV19

cdr3_aa: CASSLALLSETQYF
cdr3_nt: TGTGCCAGCAGCTTAGCCCTTCTTTCGGAGACCCAGTACTTC
j_call: TRBJ2-5
d_call: NA
clone_size: NA
v_call: TRBV11-2

cdr3_aa: CASSPSPGQGPSNYGYTF
cdr3_nt: TGTGCCAGCAGCCCCTCCCCGGGACAGGGACCTAGTAACTATGGCTACACCTTC
j_call: TRBJ1-2
d_call: TRBD1
clone_size: few
v_call: TRBV7-9

cdr3_aa: CASSQGSQETQYF
cdr3_nt: TGCGCCAGCAGCCAAGGGAGCCAAGAGACCCAGTACTTC
j_call: TRBJ2-5
d_call: NA
clone_size: NA
v_call: TRBV4-1

cdr3_aa: CASSKDTSSYEQYF
cdr3_nt: TGTGCCAGCAGCAAGGACACCTCCTCCTACGAGCAGTACTTC
j_call: TRBJ2-7
d_call: NA
clone_size: NA
v_call: TRBV5-5

cdr3_aa: CSALAASRFF
cdr3_nt: TGCAGTGCTCTTGCCGCTAGCCGGTTCTTC
j_call: TRBJ2-1
d_call: NA
clone_size: NA
v_call: TRBV20-1

cdr3_aa: CASSLAGEREGLSPYNEQFF
cdr3_nt: TGTGCCAGCAGCTTAGCGGGTGAGCGGGAGGGCCTCTCCCCCTACAATGAGCAGTTCTTC
j_call: TRBJ2-1
d_call: TRBD2
clone_size: few
v_call: TRBV7-2

cdr3_aa: CASSLGRTDTQYF
cdr3_nt: TGTGCCAGCAGCTTAGGGCGGACAGATACGCAGTATTTT
j_call: TRBJ2-3
d_call: NA
clone_size: few
v_call: TRBV7-2

cdr3_aa: CASSFLAVGEDEQFF
cdr3_nt: TGTGCCAGCAGCTTCCTAGCGGTTGGTGAGGATGAGCAGTTCTTC
j_call: TRBJ2-1
d_call: TRBD2
clone_size: NA
v_call: TRBV11-2

cdr3_aa: CASSRRGGGAMNTEAFF
cdr3_nt: TGTGCCAGCAGCCGCCGTGGGGGAGGAGCCATGAACACTGAAGCTTTCTTT
j_call: TRBJ1-1
d_call: NA
clone_size: NA
v_call: TRBV27

cdr3_aa: CASSLIGENTEAFF
cdr3_nt: TGCGCCAGCAGCTTAATCGGGGAGAACACTGAAGCTTTCTTT
j_call: TRBJ1-1
d_call: NA
clone_size: NA
v_call: TRBV5-1

cdr3_aa: CASTPGGRDRTEAFF
cdr3_nt: TGTGCCAGCACCCCAGGAGGGAGGGATAGGACTGAAGCTTTCTTT
j_call: TRBJ1-1
d_call: NA
clone_size: NA
v_call: TRBV28

cdr3_aa: CSARDLNIQYF
cdr3_nt: TGCAGTGCTAGAGATCTCAACATTCAGTACTTC
j_call: TRBJ2-4
d_call: NA
clone_size: NA
v_call: TRBV20-1

cdr3_aa: CASSLRSGQGADTQYF
cdr3_nt: TGTGCCAGCAGCTTAAGATCGGGACAGGGGGCAGATACGCAGTATTTT
j_call: TRBJ2-3
d_call: TRBD1
clone_size: NA
v_call: TRBV11-2

cdr3_aa: CASSGGYEKLFF
cdr3_nt: TGTGCCAGCAGTGGAGGGTACGAAAAACTGTTTTTT
j_call: TRBJ1-4
d_call: NA
clone_size: NA
v_call: TRBV6-1

cdr3_aa: CASSFPGVTDTQYF
cdr3_nt: TGCGCCAGCAGCTTTCCGGGAGTAACAGATACGCAGTATTTT
j_call: TRBJ2-3
d_call: NA
clone_size: NA
v_call: TRBV5-1

cdr3_aa: CASSGGVTRLAVDEQFF
cdr3_nt: TGTGCCAGCAGTGGGGGCGTCACTAGGCTAGCGGTCGATGAGCAGTTCTTC
j_call: TRBJ2-1
d_call: TRBD2
clone_size: NA
v_call: TRBV2